Below are 27 T cell receptor beta chains sequenced from a single sample in a study of T cell responses to AZD1222 COVID-19 vaccine. The method was immunoSEQ multiplex PCR; TCRdb's version includes in-frame clones alone and lacks a portion of them. The sample carries 100,000 to 150,000 clones, 75% to 95% recorded once. Here the sequenced sample was peripheral blood, taken 28 days after the second dose of the MenACWY control vaccine. Receptor source: an adult who received the MenACWY meningococcal vaccine as a control.

The chain has TRBV19 and TRBJ2-7; a possible D gene is TRBD1 (6 bases). This CDR3 spans 12 amino acids. The germline gives CDR1 LNHDA, CDR2 SQIVND (reference sequence). Trimming left V 9 bases short and J 7 bases short, with 16 bases between. The DNA for the CDR3 is TGTGCCAGCCGGGACACCCACCAGGAGCAGTACTTC. It encodes CASRDTHQEQYF.

The chain is built from TRBV3-1 (or the pseudogene TRBV3-2) and TRBJ1-1; D might be TRBD1 (5 bases). The CDR3 has 13 amino acids. CDR1 is LGHDT, CDR2 YNNKEL, per germline (reference sequence). V lost 6 bases to trimming and J lost 7 bases, with 15 bases between them. The CDR3 sequence: CASSQPGEGEAFF. As DNA, the CDR3 is TGTGCCAGCAGTCAACCGGGGGAAGGTGAAGCTTTCTTT.

This clone was detected once. V usage is TRBV5-1 and J usage is TRBJ2-7, with 7 bases aligning to TRBD2. The J segment lost 4 bases and the V segment lost 5 bases, leaving 12 bases of the junction unmatched. The CDR3 has 15 amino acids. The germline gives CDR1 SGHRS, CDR2 YFSETQ. The CDR3 DNA reads TGCGCCAGCAGGGAATTTAGCGGGTCGGGATACGAGCAGTACTTC. Its protein product is CASREFSGSGYEQYF.

The rearrangement uses TRBV5-1 and TRBJ2-7; D is uncertain. Germline V CDR1 and CDR2: SGHRS, YFSETQ. CDR3 length: 13 amino acids. Trimming stripped 2 bases from V and 4 bases from J, with 10 bases between. The CDR3 region is CASSLNKLYEQYF. CDR3 coding DNA: TGCGCCAGCAGCTTAAACAAGCTGTACGAGCAGTACTTC.

The V and J genes are TRBV4-2 and TRBJ2-5; D uncertain. Germline CDR1 reads LGHNA; CDR2 reads YNFKEQ. The CDR3 contains 17 residues. V dropped 3 bases and J dropped 2 bases, with 19 bases sitting between them. The DNA of the CDR3 is TGTGCCAGCAGCCAGCTGGGGTTGGGCGTGATACAAGAGACCCAGTACTTC. Translated: CASSQLGLGVIQETQYF.

J is TRBJ1-3 and V is TRBV9; D gene ambiguous. The CDR3 is 12 amino acids. CDR1 SGDLS and CDR2 YYNGEE come from the germline V gene. V shed 3 bases and J shed 10 bases, with 11 bases lying between them. The CDR3 DNA sequence: TGTGCCAGCAGCGGCGACCCATCAACCATATATTTT. It is translated as CASSGDPSTIYF.

V gene TRBV9 combines with J gene TRBJ1-2; no firm D call. CDR1 is SGDLS and CDR2 is YYNGEE in the germline V gene. CDR3 length: 14 amino acids. V gave up 0 bases and J gave up 8 bases, with 14 bases separating them. CDR3 protein: CASSVASESRGYTF. The CDR3 DNA reads as TGTGCCAGCAGCGTAGCTTCGGAAAGTCGGGGCTACACCTTC.

The chain joins TRBV11-2 to TRBJ2-3; the D gene is possibly TRBD1 (5 bases). V was cut by 6 bases and J by 2 bases, with 15 bases left in between. This CDR3 has 15 residues. The germline V gene encodes CDR1 SGHAT and CDR2 FQNNGV. CDR3 DNA sequence: TGTGCCAGCAGAGGGGATTTTGCCTTCACAGATACGCAGTATTTT. Translated: CASRGDFAFTDTQYF.

The chain carries TRBV12-3 or TRBV12-4 and TRBJ1-5; D is ambiguous. V was clipped by 1 base and J by 11 bases, with 9 bases between them. The CDR3 is 12 amino acids. This CDR3 is CASSLGPAAQHF. The DNA of the CDR3 is TGTGCCAGCAGTTTAGGCCCTGCGGCCCAGCATTTT.

The chain recombines TRBV24-1 with TRBJ2-2; TRBD2 matches 7 bases. The length of the CDR3 is 15 residues. In germline, CDR1 is KGHDR, CDR2 SFDVKD. The V and J ends lost 3 bases and 3 bases, in that order; junction bases with no gene match: 3. The CDR3 loop is CATSDRGVDTGELFF. DNA for the CDR3: TGTGCCACCAGTGATCGGGGGGTCGACACCGGGGAGCTGTTTTTT.

The J gene is TRBJ2-3, the V gene TRBV11-2; 11 bases match TRBD2. CDR1 SGHAT and CDR2 FQNNGV come from the germline V gene. CDR3 length: 17 amino acids. J gave up 2 bases and V 3 bases, and 7 bases lay outside the gene matches. CDR3 nucleotide sequence: TGTGCCAGCAGCTTTCTAGCGGGGGGCTTTATCACAGATACGCAGTATTTT. Protein product: CASSFLAGGFITDTQYF. Together with reference TRBV11-2 and TRBJ2-3, the CDR3 gives the full variable domain: EAGVAQSPRYKIIEKRQSVAFWCNPISGHATLYWYQQILGQGPKLLIQFQNNGVVDDSQLPKDRFSAERLKGVDSTLKIQPAKLEDSAVYLCASSFLAGGFITDTQYFGPGTRLTVL.

This chain uses TRBV5-1 with TRBJ1-4; no definite D call. Germline CDR1 SGHRS, CDR2 YFSETQ. CDR3 size: 15 residues. The germline V and J ends were trimmed by 0 bases and 5 bases, with 11 bases remaining between them. The DNA for the CDR3 is TGCGCCAGCAGCTTGGCCGTCGGACTGAATGAAAAACTGTTTTTT. It translates to CASSLAVGLNEKLFF.

The CDR3 sequence: CASSPQGAYEQYV. In DNA, the CDR3 is TGTGCCAGCTCACCCCAGGGGGCCTACGAGCAGTACGTC. The V gene is TRBV18, the J gene TRBJ2-7, with TRBD1 matching over 7 bases. Germline-derived CDR1 and CDR2 are KGHSH and LQKENI. V was clipped by 3 bases and J by 2 bases; unmatched bases: 1. CDR3 size: 13 residues.

The chain recombines TRBV11-2 with TRBJ1-5; D might be TRBD1 (5 bases). Germline V gene data show CDR1 as SGHAT and CDR2 as FQNNGV. Trimming shortened V by 3 bases and J by 6 bases, and 21 bases separated the two germline ends. This CDR3 region has 17 residues. CDR3 sequence reads: CASSFPANRGFGQPQHF. The CDR3 region has the DNA TGTGCCAGCAGCTTCCCCGCAAATAGGGGTTTCGGTCAGCCCCAGCATTTT.

This clone was recorded once. V is TRBV5-4 and J is TRBJ2-6; D is undetermined. This CDR3 has 15 residues. Germline CDR1 SGHNT, CDR2 YYREEE (reference sequence). Trimming left V 2 bases short and J 2 bases short, with 8 bases between. Here the CDR3 DNA reads TGTGCCAGCAGCTTAGGCCAAGCTGGGGCCAACGTCCTGACTTTC. Its protein product is CASSLGQAGANVLTF.

CDR3 region: CASSHFWTGPSGNTIYF. CDR3 nucleotide sequence: TGTGCCAGCAGCCATTTTTGGACAGGCCCCTCTGGAAACACCATATATTTT. The chain combines TRBV3-1 (or the pseudogene TRBV3-2) with TRBJ1-3; 7 bases are a match to TRBD1. Germline V gene data show CDR1 as LGHDT and CDR2 as YNNKEL (reference sequence). The CDR3 is made up of 17 amino acids. After removal of 3 bases from V and 0 bases from J, the junction contained 8 bases not matched to a gene.

The V call is TRBV6-2 or TRBV6-3, the J call TRBJ2-1; D unresolved. The V and J ends lost 2 bases and 9 bases respectively, with 11 bases between them. Germline-derived CDR1 and CDR2 are MNHEY and SVGEGT. The CDR3 contains 13 residues. Written as DNA, the CDR3 is TGTGCCAGCAGTTACGCCCCTAGTATTGAGCAGTTCTTC. Translated: CASSYAPSIEQFF.

In this sample, this clone turned up a few times. V gene TRBV5-1 combines with J gene TRBJ2-7, with D uncertain. This CDR3 is built from 12 residues. Trimming pared 6 bases from V and 3 bases from J, leaving 10 bases between. From germline, CDR1 is SGHRS and CDR2 YFSETQ. CDR3 region: CASNNHDYEQYF. The CDR3 coding sequence is TGCGCCAGCAATAACCACGACTACGAGCAGTACTTC.

The chain is built from TRBV4-2 and TRBJ2-2, with D perhaps given as TRBD1 or TRBD2 (7 bases each). The CDR3 contains 15 residues. From germline, CDR1 is LGHNA and CDR2 YNFKEQ. Trimming cost V 2 bases and J 8 bases, with 15 bases left between them. CDR3 bases: TGTGCCAGCAGCCAAAACCAGGGGGAGGGAGGGGAGCTGTTTTTT. Amino acids: CASSQNQGEGGELFF.

This chain uses TRBV6-5 with TRBJ2-2, with D perhaps assigned TRBD1 or TRBD2 (5 bases each). Germline CDR1 reads MNHEY; CDR2 reads SVGAGI. This CDR3 contains 15 residues. V lost 6 bases to trimming and J lost 0 bases, with 11 bases between them. The CDR3 here is CASRTRQTNTGELFF. The CDR3 coding sequence is TGTGCCAGCAGAACTAGACAGACGAACACCGGGGAGCTGTTTTTT.

The chain is built from TRBV4-2 and TRBJ1-1; weak D call: TRBD1 (5 bases). Per germline, CDR1 LGHNA and CDR2 YNFKEQ. V was cut by 4 bases and J by 1 base, with 13 bases left in between. The CDR3 spans 15 residues. CDR3 bases: TGTGCCAGCAGCCGGGTAACTGGGACGAACACTGAAGCTTTCTTT. As protein: CASSRVTGTNTEAFF.

The chain combines TRBV15 with TRBJ2-3; 15 bases match TRBD2. The trim removed 3 bases at V and 7 bases at J, leaving 5 bases unmatched. The CDR3 contains 16 residues. Germline CDR1 reads LNHNV; CDR2 reads YYDKDF (reference sequence). The CDR3 loop reads CATSSQGLAGGYTQYF. The CDR3 DNA sequence: TGTGCCACCAGCAGTCAGGGACTAGCGGGAGGTTATACGCAGTATTTT.

This chain uses TRBV24-1 with TRBJ2-3; 10 bases are shared with TRBD2. Germline V gene lookup returns CDR1 KGHDR and CDR2 SFDVKD. This CDR3 region has 16 residues. The J segment lost 4 bases and the V segment lost 0 bases, leaving 3 bases of the junction unmatched. This chain's CDR3 is CATSDLPSGGADTQYF. The CDR3 nucleotides read TGTGCCACCAGTGATTTGCCTAGCGGGGGTGCAGATACGCAGTATTTT.

The chain links TRBV27 to TRBJ2-7, with D maybe TRBD1 (5 bases). This CDR3 has 14 amino acids. Per germline, CDR1 MNHEY and CDR2 SMNVEV (reference sequence). Trimming took off 2 bases at V and 3 bases at J, with 11 bases between the two ends. The CDR3 coding sequence is TGTGCCAGCAGTTTAGCAGGGAAAATCTACGAGCAGTACGTC. Translation gives CASSLAGKIYEQYV.

The chain combines TRBV5-1 with TRBJ2-3; D not certain. V was clipped by 0 bases and J by 0 bases, with 8 bases between them. This CDR3 has 15 amino acids. Germline V gene lookup returns CDR1 SGHRS and CDR2 YFSETQ. CDR3: CASSLVTASTDTQYF. Here the CDR3 DNA reads TGCGCCAGCAGCTTGGTGACGGCTAGCACAGATACGCAGTATTTT.

The chain recombines TRBV9 with TRBJ2-1; TRBD2 aligns across 8 bases. The CDR3 totals 13 residues. Germline CDR1 reads SGDLS; CDR2 reads YYNGEE. The V gene end was trimmed by 0 bases and the J gene end by 12 bases; junction bases not matched to a gene: 5. DNA of the CDR3: TGTGCCAGCAGCGTAGTCCAGGCGGGGGGGCAGTTCTTC. This encodes CASSVVQAGGQFF.

This rearrangement joins TRBV13 to TRBJ1-5; maybe TRBD1 (6 bases). The length of the CDR3 is 14 residues. Trimming took off 3 bases at V and 6 bases at J, with 12 bases between the two ends. CDR1 and CDR2 (germline): PRHDT, FYEKMQ (reference sequence). The CDR3 loop reads CASSFWGAGQPQHF. Written as DNA, the CDR3 is TGTGCCAGCAGCTTTTGGGGGGCGGGTCAGCCCCAGCATTTT.